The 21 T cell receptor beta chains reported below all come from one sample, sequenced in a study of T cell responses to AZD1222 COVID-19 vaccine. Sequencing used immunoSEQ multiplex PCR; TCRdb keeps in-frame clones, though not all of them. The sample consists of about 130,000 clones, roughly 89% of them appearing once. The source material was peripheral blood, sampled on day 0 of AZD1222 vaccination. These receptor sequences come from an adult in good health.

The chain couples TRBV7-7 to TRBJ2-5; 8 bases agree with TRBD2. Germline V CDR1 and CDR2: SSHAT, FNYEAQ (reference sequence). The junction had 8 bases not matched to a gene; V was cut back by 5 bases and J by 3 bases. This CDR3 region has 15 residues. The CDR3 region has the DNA TGTGCCAGCAGCCTCAGCGGGGGACCAAAAGAGACCCAGTACTTC. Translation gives CASSLSGGPKETQYF.

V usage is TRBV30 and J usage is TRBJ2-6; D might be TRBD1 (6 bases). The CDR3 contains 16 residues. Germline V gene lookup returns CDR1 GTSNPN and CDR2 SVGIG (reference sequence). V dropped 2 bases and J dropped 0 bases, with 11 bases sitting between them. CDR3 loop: CAWSSGQHSGANVLTF. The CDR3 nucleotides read TGTGCCTGGAGTAGTGGACAGCACTCTGGGGCCAACGTCCTGACTTTC.

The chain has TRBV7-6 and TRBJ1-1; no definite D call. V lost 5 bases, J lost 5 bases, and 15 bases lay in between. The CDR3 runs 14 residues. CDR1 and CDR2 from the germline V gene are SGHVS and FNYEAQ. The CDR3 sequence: CASSRDFGRTEAFF. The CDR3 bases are TGTGCCAGCAGCCGGGATTTCGGGAGAACTGAAGCTTTCTTT.

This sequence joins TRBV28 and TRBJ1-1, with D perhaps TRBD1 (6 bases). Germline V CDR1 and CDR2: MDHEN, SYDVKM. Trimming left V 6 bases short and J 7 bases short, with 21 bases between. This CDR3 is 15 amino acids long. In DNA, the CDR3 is TGTGCCAGCAGATCGGGGACACCCAACTCCCATGAAGCTTTCTTT. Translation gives CASRSGTPNSHEAFF.

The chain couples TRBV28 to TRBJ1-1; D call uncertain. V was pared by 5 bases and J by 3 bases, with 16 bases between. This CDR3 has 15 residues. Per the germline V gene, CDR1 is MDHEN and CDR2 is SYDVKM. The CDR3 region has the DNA TGTGCCAGCAGTCTCCGGCAAGCCCCCCACACTGAAGCTTTCTTT. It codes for CASSLRQAPHTEAFF.

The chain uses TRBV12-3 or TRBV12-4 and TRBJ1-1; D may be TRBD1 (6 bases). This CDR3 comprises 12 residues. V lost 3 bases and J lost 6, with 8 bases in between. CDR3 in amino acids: CASSLGQAEAFF. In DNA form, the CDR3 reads TGTGCCAGCAGTTTGGGACAAGCTGAAGCTTTCTTT.

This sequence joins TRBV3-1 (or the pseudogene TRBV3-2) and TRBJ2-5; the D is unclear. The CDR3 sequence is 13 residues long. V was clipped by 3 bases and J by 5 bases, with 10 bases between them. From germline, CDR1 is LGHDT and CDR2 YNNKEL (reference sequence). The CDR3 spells CASSQPSGETQYF. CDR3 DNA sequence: TGTGCCAGCAGCCAGCCATCCGGTGAGACCCAGTACTTC.

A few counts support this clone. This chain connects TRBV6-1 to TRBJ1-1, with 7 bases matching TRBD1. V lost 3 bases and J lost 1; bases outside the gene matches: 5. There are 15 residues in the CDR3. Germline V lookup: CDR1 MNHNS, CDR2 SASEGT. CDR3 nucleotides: TGTGCCAGCAGTGAGACCAGGGGGTGGAACACTGAAGCTTTCTTT. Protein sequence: CASSETRGWNTEAFF.

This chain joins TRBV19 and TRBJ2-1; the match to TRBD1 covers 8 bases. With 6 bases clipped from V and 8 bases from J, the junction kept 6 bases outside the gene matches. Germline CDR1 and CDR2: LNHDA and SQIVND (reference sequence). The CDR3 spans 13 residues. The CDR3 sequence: CASRGTGGHEQFF. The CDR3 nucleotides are TGTGCCAGTAGGGGGACAGGAGGTCATGAGCAGTTCTTC.

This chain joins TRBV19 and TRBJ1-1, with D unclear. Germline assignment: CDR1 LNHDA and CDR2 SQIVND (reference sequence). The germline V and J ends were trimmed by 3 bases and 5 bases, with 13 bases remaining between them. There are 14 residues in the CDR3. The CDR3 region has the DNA TGTGCCAGTAGTATGCCAAATGGCTTTACTGAAGCTTTCTTT. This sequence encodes CASSMPNGFTEAFF.

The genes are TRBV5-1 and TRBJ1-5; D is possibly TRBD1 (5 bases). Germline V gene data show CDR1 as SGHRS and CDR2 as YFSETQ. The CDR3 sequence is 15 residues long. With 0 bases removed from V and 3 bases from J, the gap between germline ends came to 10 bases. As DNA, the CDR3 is TGCGCCAGCAGCTTGGGGGTCGGGGCCAATCAGCCCCAGCATTTT. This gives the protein CASSLGVGANQPQHF. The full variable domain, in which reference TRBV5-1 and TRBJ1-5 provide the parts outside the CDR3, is KAGVTQTPRYLIKTRGQQVTLSCSPISGHRSVSWYQQTPGQGLQFLFEYFSETQRNKGNFPGRFSGRQFSNSRSEMNVSTLELGDSALYLCASSLGVGANQPQHFGDGTRLSIL.

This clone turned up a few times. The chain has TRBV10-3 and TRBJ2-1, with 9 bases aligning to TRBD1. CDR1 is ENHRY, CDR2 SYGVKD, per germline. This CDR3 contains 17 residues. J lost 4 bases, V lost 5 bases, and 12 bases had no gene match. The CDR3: CAISKDMDRGRYNEQFF. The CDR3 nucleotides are TGTGCCATCAGTAAAGACATGGACAGGGGACGATACAATGAGCAGTTCTTC.

The CDR3 protein is CASSFAGSYNSPLHF. The CDR3 DNA sequence: TGTGCCAGCAGCTTCGCGGGGTCCTATAATTCACCCCTCCACTTT. This sequence joins TRBV5-4 and TRBJ1-6; D is ambiguous. V gave up 2 bases and J gave up 1 base, with 7 bases separating them. This CDR3 has 15 amino acids. Germline CDR1 and CDR2: SGHNT and YYREEE (reference sequence).

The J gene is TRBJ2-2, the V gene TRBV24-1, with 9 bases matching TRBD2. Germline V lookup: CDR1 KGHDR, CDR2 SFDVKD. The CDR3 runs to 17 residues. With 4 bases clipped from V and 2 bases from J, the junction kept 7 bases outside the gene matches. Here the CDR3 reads CATSDPGLAINTGELFF. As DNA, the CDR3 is TGTGCCACCAGTGACCCCGGACTAGCGATAAACACCGGGGAGCTGTTTTTT.

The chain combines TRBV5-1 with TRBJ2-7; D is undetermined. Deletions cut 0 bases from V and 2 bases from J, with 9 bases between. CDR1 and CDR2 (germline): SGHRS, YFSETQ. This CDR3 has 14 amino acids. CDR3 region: CASSLGTFTYEQYF. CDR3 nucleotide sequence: TGCGCCAGCAGCTTGGGGACGTTTACCTACGAGCAGTACTTC. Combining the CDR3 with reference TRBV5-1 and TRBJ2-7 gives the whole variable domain KAGVTQTPRYLIKTRGQQVTLSCSPISGHRSVSWYQQTPGQGLQFLFEYFSETQRNKGNFPGRFSGRQFSNSRSEMNVSTLELGDSALYLCASSLGTFTYEQYFGPGTRLTVT.

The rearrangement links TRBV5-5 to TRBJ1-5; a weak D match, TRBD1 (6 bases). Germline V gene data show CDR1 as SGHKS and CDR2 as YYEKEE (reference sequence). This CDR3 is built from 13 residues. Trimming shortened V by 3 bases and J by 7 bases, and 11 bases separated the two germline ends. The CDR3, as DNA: TGTGCCAGCAGCTCCCAACAGGGACAGCCCCAGCATTTT. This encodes CASSSQQGQPQHF.

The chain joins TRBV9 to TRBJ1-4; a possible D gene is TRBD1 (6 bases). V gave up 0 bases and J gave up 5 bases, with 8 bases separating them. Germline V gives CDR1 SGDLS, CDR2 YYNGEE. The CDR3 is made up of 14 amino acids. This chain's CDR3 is CASSVEGGNEKLFF. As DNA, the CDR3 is TGTGCCAGCAGCGTAGAGGGGGGAAATGAAAAACTGTTTTTT.

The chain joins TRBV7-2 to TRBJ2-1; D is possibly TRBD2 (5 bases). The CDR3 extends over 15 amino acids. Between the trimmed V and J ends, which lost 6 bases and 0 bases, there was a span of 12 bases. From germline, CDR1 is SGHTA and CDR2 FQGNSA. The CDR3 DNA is TGTGCCAGCAGTCAGGACTGGAGCTCCTACAATGAGCAGTTCTTC. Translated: CASSQDWSSYNEQFF.

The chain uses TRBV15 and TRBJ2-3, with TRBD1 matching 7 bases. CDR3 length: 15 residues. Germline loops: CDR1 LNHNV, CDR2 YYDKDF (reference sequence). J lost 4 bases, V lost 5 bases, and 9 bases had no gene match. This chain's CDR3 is CATSDTGVPPDTQYF. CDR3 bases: TGTGCCACCAGCGATACAGGGGTCCCACCAGATACGCAGTATTTT.

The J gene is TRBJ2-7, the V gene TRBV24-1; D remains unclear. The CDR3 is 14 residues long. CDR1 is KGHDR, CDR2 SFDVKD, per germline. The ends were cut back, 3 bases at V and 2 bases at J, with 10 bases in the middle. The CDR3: CATSDPSLPYEQYF. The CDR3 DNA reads TGTGCCACCAGTGATCCAAGCTTACCCTACGAGCAGTACTTC.

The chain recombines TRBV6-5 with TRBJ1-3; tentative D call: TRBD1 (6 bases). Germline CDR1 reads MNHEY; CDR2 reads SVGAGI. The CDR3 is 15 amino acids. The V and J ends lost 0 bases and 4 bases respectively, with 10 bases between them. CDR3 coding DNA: TGTGCCAGCAGTTACTCGAGGGGGAAAGGAAACACCATATATTTT. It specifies CASSYSRGKGNTIYF.